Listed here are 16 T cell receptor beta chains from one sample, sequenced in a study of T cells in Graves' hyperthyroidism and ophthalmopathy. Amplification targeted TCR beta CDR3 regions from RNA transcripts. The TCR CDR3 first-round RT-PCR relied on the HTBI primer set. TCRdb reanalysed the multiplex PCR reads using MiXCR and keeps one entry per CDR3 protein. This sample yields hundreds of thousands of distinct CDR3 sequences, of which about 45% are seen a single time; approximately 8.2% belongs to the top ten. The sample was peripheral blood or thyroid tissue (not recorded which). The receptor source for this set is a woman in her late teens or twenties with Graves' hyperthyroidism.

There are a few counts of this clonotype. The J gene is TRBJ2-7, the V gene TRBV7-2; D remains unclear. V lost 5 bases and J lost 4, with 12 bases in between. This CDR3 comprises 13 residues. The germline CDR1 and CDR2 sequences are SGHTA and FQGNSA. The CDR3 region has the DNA TGTGCCAGCAGCCAAGACTCACCTTACGAGCAGTACTTC. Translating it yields CASSQDSPYEQYF. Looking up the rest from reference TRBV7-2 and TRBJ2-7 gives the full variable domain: GAGVSQSPSNKVTEKGKDVELRCDPISGHTALYWYRQSLGQGLEFLIYFQGNSAPDKSGLPSDRFSAERTGGSVSTLTIQRTQQEDSAVYLCASSQDSPYEQYFGPGTRLTVT.

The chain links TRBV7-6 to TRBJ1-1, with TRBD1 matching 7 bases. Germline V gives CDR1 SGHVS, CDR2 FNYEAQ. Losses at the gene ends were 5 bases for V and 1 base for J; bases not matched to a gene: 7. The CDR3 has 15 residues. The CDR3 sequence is CASSQETGANTEAFF. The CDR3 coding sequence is TGTGCCAGCAGCCAAGAAACAGGGGCGAACACTGAAGCTTTCTTT.

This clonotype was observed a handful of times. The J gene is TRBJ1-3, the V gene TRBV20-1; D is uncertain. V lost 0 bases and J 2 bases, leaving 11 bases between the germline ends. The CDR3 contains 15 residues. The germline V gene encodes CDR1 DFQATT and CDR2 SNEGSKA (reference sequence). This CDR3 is CSARDSKVAGNTIYF. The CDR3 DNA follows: TGCAGTGCTAGAGATTCGAAGGTTGCTGGAAACACCATATATTTT.

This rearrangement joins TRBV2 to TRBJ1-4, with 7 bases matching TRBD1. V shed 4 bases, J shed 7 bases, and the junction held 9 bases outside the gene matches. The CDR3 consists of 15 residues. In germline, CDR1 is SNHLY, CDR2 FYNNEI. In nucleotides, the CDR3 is TGTGCCAGCAGTGCCGACAGGGTGATGGTTGAAAAACTGTTTTTT. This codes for CASSADRVMVEKLFF.

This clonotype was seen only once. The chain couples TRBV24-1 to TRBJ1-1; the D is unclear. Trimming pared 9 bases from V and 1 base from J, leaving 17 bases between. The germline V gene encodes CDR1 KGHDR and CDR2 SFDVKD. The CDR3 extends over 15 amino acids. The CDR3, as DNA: TGTGCCACCCGGACTGACGTACGTCCGAACACTGAAGCTTTCTTT. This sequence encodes CATRTDVRPNTEAFF.

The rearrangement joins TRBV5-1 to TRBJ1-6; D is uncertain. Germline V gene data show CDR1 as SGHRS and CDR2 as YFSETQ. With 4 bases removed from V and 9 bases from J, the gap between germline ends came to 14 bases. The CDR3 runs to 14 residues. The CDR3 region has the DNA TGCGCCAGCAGCCCCCGCGGGGTTGGTTCACCCCTCCACTTT. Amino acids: CASSPRGVGSPLHF.

Written as DNA, the CDR3 is TGTGCCAGCAGTGAATACCCGGGGGGGGATGGCACTAGCACAGATACGCAGTATTTT. Protein product: CASSEYPGGDGTSTDTQYF. The rearrangement joins TRBV25-1 to TRBJ2-3; 8 nucleotides agree with TRBD2. With 0 bases clipped from V and 0 bases from J, the junction kept 11 bases outside the gene matches. Germline V lookup: CDR1 MGHDK, CDR2 SYGVNS. The CDR3 length is 19 residues.

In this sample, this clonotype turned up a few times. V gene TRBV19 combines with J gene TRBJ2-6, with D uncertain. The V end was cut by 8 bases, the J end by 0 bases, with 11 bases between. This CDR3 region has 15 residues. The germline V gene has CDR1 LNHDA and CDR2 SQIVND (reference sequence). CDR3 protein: CASSPDLSGANVLTF. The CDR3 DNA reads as TGTGCCAGTTCCCCGGACCTCTCTGGGGCCAACGTCCTGACTTTC. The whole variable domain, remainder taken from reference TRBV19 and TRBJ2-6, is DGGITQSPKYLFRKEGQNVTLSCEQNLNHDAMYWYRQDPGQGLRLIYYSQIVNDFQKGDIAEGYSVSREKKESFPLTVTSAQKNPTAFYLCASSPDLSGANVLTFGAGSRLTVL.

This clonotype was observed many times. This chain's CDR3 is CSVAGTWSEAFF. CDR3 DNA: TGCAGCGTGGCCGGCACTTGGTCTGAAGCTTTCTTT. The chain links TRBV29-1 to TRBJ1-1, with D uncertain. The CDR3 loop spans 12 amino acids. Trimming shortened V by 6 bases and J by 6 bases, and 14 bases separated the two germline ends. The germline V gene encodes CDR1 SQVTM and CDR2 ANQGSEA.

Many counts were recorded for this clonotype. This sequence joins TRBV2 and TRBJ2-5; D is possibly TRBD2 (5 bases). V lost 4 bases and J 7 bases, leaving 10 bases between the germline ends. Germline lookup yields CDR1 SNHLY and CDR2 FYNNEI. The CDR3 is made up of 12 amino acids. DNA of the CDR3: TGTGCCAGCAGTGTGGTAGGGAGGACCCAGTACTTC. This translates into CASSVVGRTQYF. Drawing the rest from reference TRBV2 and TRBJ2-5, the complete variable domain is EPEVTQTPSHQVTQMGQEVILRCVPISNHLYFYWYRQILGQKVEFLVSFYNNEISEKSEIFDDQFSVERPDGSNFTLKIRSTKLEDSAMYFCASSVVGRTQYFGPGTRLLVL.

The CDR3 is CASSQEHRDGQPQHF. For the CDR3, the DNA is TGTGCCAGCAGCCAAGAGCACAGGGATGGTCAGCCCCAGCATTTT. V gene TRBV7-2 combines with J gene TRBJ1-5, with D tentatively TRBD1 (6 bases). CDR1 is SGHTA and CDR2 is FQGNSA in the germline V gene. The CDR3 totals 15 residues. V was pared by 5 bases and J by 6 bases, with 17 bases between.

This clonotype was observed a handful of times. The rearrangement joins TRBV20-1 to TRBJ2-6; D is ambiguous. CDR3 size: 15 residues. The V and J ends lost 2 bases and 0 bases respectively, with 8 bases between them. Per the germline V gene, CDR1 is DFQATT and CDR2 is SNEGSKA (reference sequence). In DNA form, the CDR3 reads TGCAGTGCTAGACAGGCCATCTCTGGGGCCAACGTCCTGACTTTC. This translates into CSARQAISGANVLTF.

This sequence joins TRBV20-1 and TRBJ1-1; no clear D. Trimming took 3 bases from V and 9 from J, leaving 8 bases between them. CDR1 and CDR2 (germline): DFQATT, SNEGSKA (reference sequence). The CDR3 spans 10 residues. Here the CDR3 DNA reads TGCAGTGCTAGTGAAGGGAAAGCTTTCTTT. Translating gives CSASEGKAFF.

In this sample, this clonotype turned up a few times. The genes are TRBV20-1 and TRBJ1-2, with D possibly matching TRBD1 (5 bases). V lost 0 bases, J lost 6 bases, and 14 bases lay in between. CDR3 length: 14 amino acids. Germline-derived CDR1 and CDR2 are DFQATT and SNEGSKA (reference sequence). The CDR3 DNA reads TGCAGTGCTAGAGATAGGGGAAAGGTTGATGGCTACACCTTC. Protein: CSARDRGKVDGYTF.

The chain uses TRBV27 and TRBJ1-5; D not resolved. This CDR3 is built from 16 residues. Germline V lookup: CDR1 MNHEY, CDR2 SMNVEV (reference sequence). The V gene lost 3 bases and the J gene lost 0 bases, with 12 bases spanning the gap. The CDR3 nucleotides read TGTGCCAGCAGTTTTCAGGCAGTGTATAGCAATCAGCCCCAGCATTTT. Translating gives CASSFQAVYSNQPQHF.

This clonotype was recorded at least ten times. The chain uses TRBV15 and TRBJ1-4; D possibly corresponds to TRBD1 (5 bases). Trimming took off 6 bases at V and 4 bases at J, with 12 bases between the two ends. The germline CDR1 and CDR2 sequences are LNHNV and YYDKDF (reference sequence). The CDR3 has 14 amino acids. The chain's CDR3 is CATSQDINNEKLFF. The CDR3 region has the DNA TGTGCCACCAGTCAGGACATCAATAATGAAAAACTGTTTTTT.